The T cell receptor (beta chain) described here comes from a study of Ad26.COV2.S vaccination and SARS-CoV-2 variants. Indicated treatment: around 19 received Ad26.COV2.S at low or high dose, single or two shots; several received placebo; per-sample allocation not given. It was on day 63 after the first vaccine or placebo injection that samples were taken. An Ad26 vector carrying the Wuhan-strain SARS-CoV-2 spike served as the vaccine. Germline V lookup: CDR1 MNHEY, CDR2 SVGAGI. V shed 6 bases and J 3 bases; nucleotides not matched to a gene: 9. This CDR3 is built from 15 residues. Only in-frame clones appear in the TCRdb table, and some are missing; sequencing was by immunoSEQ multiplex PCR. The repertoire consists of 400,000 to 500,000 clones, with approximately 88% occurring once and the leading ten covering about 3.6%.

Material: peripheral blood, obtained in a trial of Ad26.COV2.S vaccine versus placebo. This receptor was identified in a person between 18 and 65 years old who received the Ad26.COV2.S COVID-19 vaccine or a placebo. The genes are TRBV6-5 and TRBJ1-1; 8 bases line up with TRBD1. The CDR3 reads CASSRQGWDDTEAFF. The CDR3 region has the DNA TGTGCCAGCAGCCGACAGGGGTGGGATGACACTGAAGCTTTCTTT.